Listed below are T cell receptor beta chains from one sample, sequenced in a study of T cells after yellow fever vaccination. TCRdb itself ran the 5' RACE reads through MiXCR, one entry per CDR3 protein. The sample has about 260,000 distinct CDR3 sequences; around 5.2% are singletons. The sample here was CD4+ T cells sorted from PBMCs, taken on the day of the yellow fever booster vaccination. The source is a man aged 18 to 29 who received the YFV17D yellow fever vaccine. Each CDR3 is given with its conserved first and last residue. D genes are given only for firm matches. The listing skips clone size in some rows; elsewhere it reads once, few, many or a size class.

>TRBJ2-4|TRBV7-9|-|-
TGTGCCAGCAGCCCCGCGGGGACCAAAAACATTCAGTACTTC
CASSPAGTKNIQYF
>TRBJ2-3|TRBV5-6|TRBD2|many
TGTGCCAGTACTAGCGGGGTAGCAGATACGCAGTATTTT
CASTSGVADTQYF
>TRBJ2-2|TRBV5-1|-|-
TGCGCCAGCAGCTTGGGGCAGCCCAGCGGGGAGCTGTTTTTT
CASSLGQPSGELFF
>TRBJ1-1|TRBV29-1|-|many
TGCAGCGTTTTTATTTTTATGATAGGCACTGAAGCTTTCTTT
CSVFIFMIGTEAFF
>TRBJ1-1|TRBV7-2|-|few
TGTGCCAGCAGTCGAGGGCTGATGAACACTGAAGCTTTCTTT
CASSRGLMNTEAFF
>TRBJ2-3|TRBV4-2|TRBD2|many
TGTGCCAGCAGCCAGAAGCGGGGGAGCACAGATACGCAGTATTTT
CASSQKRGSTDTQYF
>TRBJ1-6|TRBV7-2|TRBD1|few
TGTGCCAGCAGCCAGAGACAGGGGGCATATTCACCCCTCCACTTT
CASSQRQGAYSPLHF
>TRBJ2-7|TRBV11-2|-|many
TGTGCCAGCAGCCCTCTAATGGTTCGAGCCTACGAGCAGTACTTC
CASSPLMVRAYEQYF
>TRBJ2-6|TRBV29-1|-|few
TGCAGCGGAAGAGACTCTGGGGCCAACGTCCTGACTTTC
CSGRDSGANVLTF
>TRBJ1-2|TRBV20-1|TRBD1|few
TGCAGTGCTAGCCAGGGGGTTGGCTACACCTTC
CSASQGVGYTF
>TRBJ1-2|TRBV6-1|-|many
TGTGCCAGCAGGAGGGATGGGACGCGGAACTATGGCTACACCTTC
CASRRDGTRNYGYTF
>TRBJ2-5|TRBV5-1|-|few
TGCGCCAGCACAAAAGAGACCCAGTACTTC
CASTKETQYF
>TRBJ2-2|TRBV9|TRBD1|many
TGTGCCAGCAGCGGACAGGGTAGTACCGGGGAGCTGTTTTTT
CASSGQGSTGELFF
>TRBJ1-1|TRBV25-1|TRBD1|-
TGTGCCAGCAGTGAAGTAGACAGGGGAGGGACTGAAGCTTTCTTT
CASSEVDRGGTEAFF
>TRBJ2-5|TRBV5-1|TRBD2|many
TGCGCCAGCAGCTTTGGGGCGGGGGTCCGGGAGACCCAGTACTTC
CASSFGAGVRETQYF
>TRBJ1-5|TRBV7-2|-|few
TGTGCCAGCAGCTCCGCGGGGGGCAATCAGCCCCAGCATTTT
CASSSAGGNQPQHF
>TRBJ1-4|TRBV4-3|-|-
TGCGCCAGCAGCCATCCGGGGCGGGGGAATGAAAAACTGTTTTTT
CASSHPGRGNEKLFF
>TRBJ1-2|TRBV4-2|-|-
TGTGCCAGCAGCCAAGATGGCGAGGGAGGCTACACCTTC
CASSQDGEGGYTF
>TRBJ1-2|TRBV6-6|-|-
TGTGCCAGCAGTCCCCTGGGTGGCTACACCTTC
CASSPLGGYTF
>TRBJ2-5|TRBV5-1|-|few
TGCGCCAGCAGCTATGGGGGCGGGGAAGAGACCCAGTACTTC
CASSYGGGEETQYF
>TRBJ1-6|TRBV12-3/TRBV12-4|-|few
TGTGCCAGCAGTTTAGCGGCTAGCTCACCCCTCCACTTT
CASSLAASSPLHF
>TRBJ1-6|TRBV4-1|-|-
TGCGCCAGCAGCCAAACTCCGGGGTGGGGGGATTCACCCCTCCACTTT
CASSQTPGWGDSPLHF
>TRBJ2-3|TRBV6-5|TRBD2|few
TGTGCCAGCAGTTACTCGATCGCCGGGGGGGCCTATACGCAGTATTTT
CASSYSIAGGAYTQYF
>TRBJ1-4|TRBV20-1|-|-
TGCAGTGCTAACCGGGTTTTGGGGGGTTTTAGTAAAAAACTGTTTTTT
CSANRVLGGFSKKLFF
>TRBJ2-5|TRBV7-2|-|-
TGTGCCAGCAGCCTAATGTTCTCGGAGACCCAGTACTTC
CASSLMFSETQYF
>TRBJ2-3|TRBV7-3|TRBD2|-
TGTGCCAGCAGCAATCCATTTCTAGCGGGGGGGCAAGGAGATACGCAGTATTTT
CASSNPFLAGGQGDTQYF